The 22 T cell receptor beta chains reported below all come from one sample, sequenced in a study of blood T cells in healthy people across ages (dated by TCRdb to between 2014 and 2017). Library method: 5' RACE. This sample was sequenced with an Illumina HiSeq 2500. A second PCR of about 7 to 12 cycles was run with a J-beta primer mix and a sample-barcoded 5' primer. TCRdb reran the public reads through fastp at Q25 and MiXCR, keeping productive beta chains. A single entry per CDR3 protein holds the most common genes and DNA from its merged rows. A total of 710,000 or so distinct CDR3 sequences appear in this sample, roughly 32% of them only once. Less than 20% of the sample belongs to the ten largest clones. The sequencing input was blood. Receptors originate from a woman older than 75 in good health. Donor details come from another sample of the same person, matched by shared clones.

The rearrangement links TRBV20-1 to TRBJ2-7, with a possible D match to TRBD2 (6 bases). Per germline, CDR1 DFQATT and CDR2 SNEGSKA (reference sequence). V lost 1 base and J 1 base, leaving 11 bases between the germline ends. This CDR3 contains 14 residues. CDR3 protein: CSARVAGLSYEQYF. CDR3 nucleotides: TGCAGTGCTAGAGTGGCGGGGCTTTCCTACGAGCAGTACTTC.

This chain links TRBV5-1 with TRBJ1-2; the match to TRBD1 covers 9 bases. The CDR3 length is 13 residues. V was pared by 4 bases and J by 8 bases, with 6 bases of the junction left unmatched. Germline CDR1 reads SGHRS; CDR2 reads YFSETQ. Here the CDR3 DNA reads TGCGCCAGCAGCGCAACAGGGGGCTGGGGCTACACCTTC. It encodes CASSATGGWGYTF. The whole variable domain, remainder taken from reference TRBV5-1 and TRBJ1-2, is KAGVTQTPRYLIKTRGQQVTLSCSPISGHRSVSWYQQTPGQGLQFLFEYFSETQRNKGNFPGRFSGRQFSNSRSEMNVSTLELGDSALYLCASSATGGWGYTFGSGTRLTVV.

The chain employs TRBV9 and TRBJ1-1, with D perhaps TRBD1 (6 bases). Germline V gene lookup returns CDR1 SGDLS and CDR2 YYNGEE. CDR3 length equals 14 residues. V was pared by 2 bases and J by 4 bases, with 12 bases between. The CDR3 DNA sequence: TGTGCCAGCAGCGTTGGGACACAGGGCACTGAAGCTTTCTTT. As protein: CASSVGTQGTEAFF.

The chain combines TRBV9 with TRBJ1-2, with TRBD1 identical over 8 bases. This CDR3 comprises 18 residues. CDR1 and CDR2 (germline): SGDLS, YYNGEE. V lost 2 bases, J lost 4 bases, and 16 bases stayed unmatched. The CDR3 bases are TGTGCCAGCAGCGTGCCCGATAAAACCTGGACAGGGATCTATGGCTACACCTTC. It yields the protein CASSVPDKTWTGIYGYTF.

This clonotype was detected only a few times. The V and J genes are TRBV4-1 and TRBJ1-1, with D perhaps TRBD1 (6 bases). Trimming removed 3 bases at V and 3 bases at J, with 11 bases between. The CDR3 contains 14 residues. Germline V CDR1 and CDR2: MGHRA, YSYEKL. CDR3 nucleotides: TGCGCCAGCAGCCAGCCAGGGGCGGACACTGAAGCTTTCTTT. This encodes CASSQPGADTEAFF.

This clonotype was detected only a few times. This may be a read error, as it is one base from a much larger clone. V gene TRBV20-1 combines with J gene TRBJ2-7; tentatively, D is TRBD1 or TRBD2 (6 bases each). The CDR3 spans 13 residues. V lost 8 bases and J lost 7, with 21 bases in between. The germline gives CDR1 DFQATT, CDR2 SNEGSKA (reference sequence). The CDR3 DNA sequence: TGCAGTCTTAGGGGGGCTGCCCGAGGGGAGCAGTACTTC. Its protein is CSLRGAARGEQYF.

As concerns this clonotype: A single base separates this from a much larger clone, so it may be a read error. The V call is TRBV19, the J call TRBJ2-1; the D is unclear. This CDR3 region has 13 residues. Germline CDR1 LNHDA, CDR2 SQIVND (reference sequence). The CDR3 coding sequence is TGTGCCAGTAGTTCAGACAAGAACAATGAGCGGTTCTTC. This gives the protein CASSSDKNNERFF.

In this sample, this clonotype turned up a few times. This sequence may be a read error, since a much larger clone differs from it by one base. The V gene is TRBV27, the J gene TRBJ2-6, with D perhaps TRBD1 or TRBD2 (5 bases each). The CDR3 extends over 14 amino acids. Germline CDR1 MNHEY, CDR2 SMNVEV (reference sequence). CDR3 amino acids: CASSPMNGANVRTF. CDR3 coding DNA: TGTGCCAGCAGCCCCATGAACGGGGCCAACGTCCGGACTTTC. Full variable domain (missing parts from reference TRBV27 and TRBJ2-6): EAQVTQNPRYLITVTGKKLTVTCSQNMNHEYMSWYRQDPGLGLRQIYYSMNVEVTDKGDVPEGYKVSRKEKRNFPLILESPSPNQTSLYFCASSPMNGANVRTFGAGSRLTVL.

This clonotype was seen many times. The chain carries TRBV20-1 and TRBJ2-1; weak D call: TRBD1 (6 bases). V was trimmed by 4 bases and J by 2 bases, leaving 15 bases between them. Germline loops: CDR1 DFQATT, CDR2 SNEGSKA (reference sequence). The CDR3 totals 15 residues. CDR3 in amino acids: CSATRGNSPYNEQFF. The CDR3 nucleotides read TGCAGTGCTACGAGGGGGAACAGTCCCTACAATGAGCAGTTCTTC.

The genes are TRBV27 and TRBJ2-1; a weak D match, TRBD1 (6 bases). Per germline, CDR1 MNHEY and CDR2 SMNVEV (reference sequence). This CDR3 region has 15 residues. Trimming took off 6 bases at V and 0 bases at J, with 12 bases between the two ends. The CDR3 here is CASRLRGSSYNEQFF. For the CDR3, the DNA is TGTGCCAGCAGACTCAGGGGAAGCTCCTACAATGAGCAGTTCTTC.

This clonotype occurred many times. The rearrangement joins TRBV4-2 to TRBJ1-1; weak D call: TRBD1 (6 bases). This CDR3 contains 16 residues. Germline values: CDR1 LGHNA, CDR2 YNFKEQ. The V end was cut by 0 bases, the J end by 3 bases, with 14 bases between. The CDR3 region is CASSQDVGRGDTEAFF. CDR3 nucleotide sequence: TGTGCCAGCAGCCAAGATGTCGGCAGGGGCGACACTGAAGCTTTCTTT.

Notes on this clonotype: A single base separates this from a much larger clone, so it may be a read error. This sequence joins TRBV29-1 and TRBJ2-1, with 16 bases that match TRBD2. The CDR3 has 16 amino acids. In germline, CDR1 is SQVTM, CDR2 ANQGSEA. J gave up 12 bases and V 5 bases, and 13 bases lay outside the gene matches. The CDR3, as DNA: TGCAGCGTTTTGGGACTAGCGGGGGGGACTACAATGAGGCAGTTCTTC. This codes for CSVLGLAGGTTMRQFF.

This chain links TRBV30 with TRBJ2-4; D may correspond to TRBD1 or TRBD2 (6 bases each). CDR3 size: 14 residues. Germline V gene sequence: CDR1 GTSNPN, CDR2 SVGIG (reference sequence). Trimming removed 0 bases at V and 9 bases at J, with 15 bases between. The CDR3 here is CAWSVSRTAGIQYF. The DNA of the CDR3 is TGTGCCTGGAGTGTATCCCGGACAGCGGGCATTCAGTACTTC.

The rearrangement links TRBV30 to TRBJ2-3, with D tentatively TRBD2 (5 bases). This CDR3 region has 13 residues. V gave up 2 bases and J gave up 6 bases, with 12 bases separating them. Germline assignment: CDR1 GTSNPN and CDR2 SVGIG (reference sequence). The DNA of the CDR3 is TGTGCCTGGAGTCAACGGGGTGGGGATACGCAGTATTTT. This sequence encodes CAWSQRGGDTQYF.

In DNA, the CDR3 is TGCGCCAGCACCCCCATCCGTGGCGTTACTGAAGCTTTCTTT. Protein sequence: CASTPIRGVTEAFF. The J gene is TRBJ1-1, the V gene TRBV5-1; D gene uncertain. CDR3 length equals 14 residues. CDR1 and CDR2 from the germline V gene are SGHRS and YFSETQ. V was clipped by 6 bases and J by 5 bases, with 17 bases between them.

The chain links TRBV7-9 to TRBJ2-1, with TRBD1 matching 8 bases. The CDR3 consists of 15 residues. Germline V gene data show CDR1 as SEHNR and CDR2 as FQNEAQ (reference sequence). The V gene end was trimmed by 4 bases and the J gene end by 4 bases; junction bases not matched to a gene: 6. CDR3 in amino acids: CASSSTGVRYNEQFF. The CDR3 nucleotides read TGTGCCAGCAGCTCGACAGGGGTGCGTTACAATGAGCAGTTCTTC.

The rearrangement links TRBV5-1 to TRBJ2-3; D may be TRBD1 or TRBD2 (5 bases each). V lost 7 bases and J 5 bases, leaving 11 bases between the germline ends. Germline lookup yields CDR1 SGHRS and CDR2 YFSETQ. CDR3 size: 12 residues. CDR3 sequence (DNA): TGCGCCAGCTGGGACGTTAAAGATACGCAGTATTTT. Protein: CASWDVKDTQYF.

A note on this clonotype: This may come from a read error, since a much larger clone is one base off. The V call is TRBV9, the J call TRBJ2-5; 7 positions match TRBD1. The end of the DNA aligns better with TRBJ2-7, so the J call may be wrong. CDR1 is SGDLS and CDR2 is YYNGEE in the germline V gene. The CDR3 is 13 residues long. The CDR3 protein is CVSQPGDSYEQYF. In nucleotides, the CDR3 is TGTGTCAGCCAGCCCGGGGACAGCTACGAGCAGTACTTC.

This clonotype was recorded many times. This chain links TRBV20-1 with TRBJ2-7; D is undetermined. This CDR3 contains 12 residues. Trimming took 0 bases from V and 4 from J, leaving 7 bases between them. Germline CDR1 is DFQATT and CDR2 is SNEGSKA (reference sequence). The CDR3 coding sequence is TGCAGTGCTAGAGAGGGGATTTACGAGCAGTACTTC. Its protein product is CSAREGIYEQYF.

This rearrangement joins TRBV29-1 to TRBJ1-2; a weak D match, TRBD1 (5 bases). The V and J ends lost 0 bases and 7 bases respectively, with 15 bases between them. CDR1 is SQVTM and CDR2 is ANQGSEA in the germline V gene. The CDR3 contains 14 residues. CDR3 loop: CSVEEGDQGIGYTF. CDR3 nucleotides: TGCAGCGTTGAAGAGGGGGACCAGGGTATTGGCTACACCTTC.

The CDR3 region has the DNA TGTGCCAGCAGCTCCGATATAGGGCAGCTGTTTTTT. Translating gives CASSSDIGQLFF. The V call is TRBV7-8, the J call TRBJ2-2; no clear D. The V end was cut by 4 bases, the J end by 12 bases, with 12 bases between. This CDR3 region has 12 residues. Germline CDR1 and CDR2: SGHVS and FQNEAQ. The full variable domain, rest sourced from reference TRBV7-8 and TRBJ2-2, is GAGVSQSPRYKVAKRGQDVALRCDPISGHVSLFWYQQALGQGPEFLTYFQNEAQLDKSGLPSDRFFAERPEGSVSTLKIQRTQQEDSAVYLCASSSDIGQLFFGEGSRLTVL.

On this clonotype: A much larger clonotype is one base distant, so this may be a read error. This rearrangement joins TRBV7-2 to TRBJ2-5; 12 positions match TRBD2. Per germline, CDR1 SGHTA and CDR2 FQGNSA. The CDR3 covers 18 residues. V trimming: 2 bases; J trimming: 7 bases; junction bases outside the gene matches: 14. The DNA of the CDR3 is TGTGCCAGCAGCTTAACCAGACTAGCGGGGGCACATAAAGGGACCCAGTACTTC. Translated, it gives CASSLTRLAGAHKGTQYF.